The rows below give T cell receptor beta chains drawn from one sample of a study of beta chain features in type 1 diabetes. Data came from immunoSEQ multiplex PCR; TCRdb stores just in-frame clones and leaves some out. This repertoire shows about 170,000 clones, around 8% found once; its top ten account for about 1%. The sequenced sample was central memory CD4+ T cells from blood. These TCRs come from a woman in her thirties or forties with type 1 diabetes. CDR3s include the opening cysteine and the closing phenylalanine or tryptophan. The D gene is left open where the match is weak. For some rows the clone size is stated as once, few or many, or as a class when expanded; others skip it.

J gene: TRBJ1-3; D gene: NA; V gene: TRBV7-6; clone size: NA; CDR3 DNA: TGTGCCAGCAGCTCCAGAGGAGTCTCTGGAAACACCATATATTTT; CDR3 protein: CASSSRGVSGNTIYF
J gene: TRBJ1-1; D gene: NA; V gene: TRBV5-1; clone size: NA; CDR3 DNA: TGCGCCAGCAGCCCCGTCCGGGAGCCGCCTGAAGCTTTCTTT; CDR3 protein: CASSPVREPPEAFF
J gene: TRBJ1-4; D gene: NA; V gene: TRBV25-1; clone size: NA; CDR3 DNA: TGTGCCAGCAGTGAATTCAGGGGCGGAGATGAAAAACTGTTTTTT; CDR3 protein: CASSEFRGGDEKLFF
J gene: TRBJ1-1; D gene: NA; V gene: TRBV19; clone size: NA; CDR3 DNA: TGTGCCACCCAGCGGGAAAGATTGAACACTGAAGCTTTCTTT; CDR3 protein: CATQRERLNTEAFF
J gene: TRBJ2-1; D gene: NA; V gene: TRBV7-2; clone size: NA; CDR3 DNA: NA; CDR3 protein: CASSLVGQGANWFF
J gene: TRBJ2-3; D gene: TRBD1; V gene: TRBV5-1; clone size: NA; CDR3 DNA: TGCGCCAGCAGACATTCCGGGACAGTCACAGATACGCAGTATTTT; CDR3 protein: CASRHSGTVTDTQYF
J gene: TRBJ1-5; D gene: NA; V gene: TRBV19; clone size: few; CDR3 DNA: TGTGCCAGTAGTATACCCGGCCAGGGAAGAGGCAATCAGCCCCAGCATTTT; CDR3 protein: CASSIPGQGRGNQPQHF
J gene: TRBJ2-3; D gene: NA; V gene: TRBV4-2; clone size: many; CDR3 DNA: TGTGCCAGCAGCCTGGGGACTCTAGGGGTGGGAGATACGCAGTATTTT; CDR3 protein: CASSLGTLGVGDTQYF
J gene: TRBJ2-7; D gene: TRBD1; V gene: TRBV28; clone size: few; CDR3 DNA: TGTGCCAGCAGTTCTGCCGGGACAGGCCTTTACGAGCAGTACTTC; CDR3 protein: CASSSAGTGLYEQYF
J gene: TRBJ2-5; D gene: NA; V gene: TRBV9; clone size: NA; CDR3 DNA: TGTGCCAGCAGCGTAGGGGCGACTGGGGGCGTCGAGACCCAGTACTTC; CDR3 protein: CASSVGATGGVETQYF
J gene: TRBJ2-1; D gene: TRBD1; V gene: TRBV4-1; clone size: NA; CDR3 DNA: TGCGCCAGCAGCCAAGAATGGGACAGCTCCTACAATGAGCAGTTCTTC; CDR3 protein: CASSQEWDSSYNEQFF
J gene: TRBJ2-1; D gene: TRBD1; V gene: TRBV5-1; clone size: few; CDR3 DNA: TGCGCCAGCAGCCCCGGACAGGACAATGAGCAGTTCTTC; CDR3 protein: CASSPGQDNEQFF
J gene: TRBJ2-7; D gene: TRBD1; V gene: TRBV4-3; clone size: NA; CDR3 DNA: TGCGCCAGCAGCCAAGATTCCGGACAGGCCCCATCCGAGCAGTACTTC; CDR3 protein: CASSQDSGQAPSEQYF
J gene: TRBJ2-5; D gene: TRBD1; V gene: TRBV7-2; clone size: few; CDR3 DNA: TGTGCCAGCTTCCTGGGAAGGGGGCGACAAGAGACCCAGTACTTC; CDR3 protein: CASFLGRGRQETQYF
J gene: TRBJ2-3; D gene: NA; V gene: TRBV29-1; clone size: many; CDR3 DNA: TGCGGAGGGGCAGGGCCAGATACGCAGTATTTT; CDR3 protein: CGGAGPDTQYF
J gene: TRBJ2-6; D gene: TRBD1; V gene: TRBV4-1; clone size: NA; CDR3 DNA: TGCGCCAGCAGCACCCACAGGGGGACTGGGGCCAACGTCCTGACTTTC; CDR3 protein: CASSTHRGTGANVLTF
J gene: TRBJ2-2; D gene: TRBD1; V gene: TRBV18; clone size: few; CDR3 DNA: TGTGCCAGCTCGTCGGGGACAGGGGACGTCACCGGGGAGCTGTTTTTT; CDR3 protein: CASSSGTGDVTGELFF
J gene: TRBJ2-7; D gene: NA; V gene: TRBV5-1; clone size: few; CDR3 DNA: TGCGCCAGCAGCTTGGTGCTTGGCGGAACCTACGAGCAGTACTTC; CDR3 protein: CASSLVLGGTYEQYF
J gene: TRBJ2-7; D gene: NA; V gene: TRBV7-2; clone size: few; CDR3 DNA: TGTGCCAGCAGCTTCGGTGAATTTCGGGAGCAGTACTTC; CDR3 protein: CASSFGEFREQYF
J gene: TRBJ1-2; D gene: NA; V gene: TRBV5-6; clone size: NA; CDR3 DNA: TGTGCCAGCAGCTTGGACATAACACCGGGGGCCTTC; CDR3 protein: CASSLDITPGAF